In its sample, the clone carrying this TCR beta chain was seen once. The treatment is: about 20 received Ad26.COV2.S at low or high dose, single or two shots; 5 received placebo; per-sample allocation not given. Collection of the samples took place on day 63 after the first injection of vaccine or placebo. The shot given was an Ad26 vector that makes Wuhan-strain SARS-CoV-2 spike. The data derive from a study of Ad26.COV2.S vaccination and SARS-CoV-2 variants. Across the whole study: Doses of Ad26.COV2.S were injected into muscle once or twice, 56 days apart.

The CDR3 has 14 residues. The ends lost 4 bases at V and 6 bases at J; junction bases unmatched: 3. Germline V lookup: CDR1 LNHNV, CDR2 YYDKDF (reference sequence). Assay: immunoSEQ multiplex PCR; the TCRdb copy retains only in-frame clones and omits some. Among around 250,000 clones, 87% were seen once, and the ten largest hold just under 3%. The V gene is TRBV15, the J gene TRBJ2-3; TRBD2 matches 11 bases. This TCR was recovered from a person aged 18-65 years who received the Ad26.COV2.S COVID-19 vaccine or a placebo. The sample here was peripheral blood, taken in a trial of Ad26.COV2.S vaccine versus placebo. In nucleotides, the CDR3 is TGTGCCACCAGCAAGACTAGCGGGACCGATACGCAGTATTTT. This gives the protein CATSKTSGTDTQYF.